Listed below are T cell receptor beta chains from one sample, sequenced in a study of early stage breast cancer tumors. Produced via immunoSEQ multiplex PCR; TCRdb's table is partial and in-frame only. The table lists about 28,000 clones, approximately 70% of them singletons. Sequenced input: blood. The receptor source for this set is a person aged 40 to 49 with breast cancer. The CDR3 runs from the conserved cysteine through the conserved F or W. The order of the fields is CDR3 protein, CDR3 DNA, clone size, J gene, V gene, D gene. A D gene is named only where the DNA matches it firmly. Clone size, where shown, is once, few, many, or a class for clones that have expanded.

CAWSKGSGRAGYYNEQFF TGTGCCTGGAGTAAAGGGAGCGGGAGAGCCGGCTACTACAATGAGCAGTTCTTC - TRBJ2-1 TRBV30 TRBD2
CASSQELAGGKDEQFF TGCGCCAGCAGCCAAGAATTGGCAGGGGGGAAGGATGAGCAGTTCTTC - TRBJ2-1 TRBV4-1 -
CASSFSGAINEQFF TGTGCCAGCAGTTTTTCGGGGGCCATCAATGAGCAGTTCTTC - TRBJ2-1 TRBV27 -
CASSQIGTGISTDTQYF TGTGCCAGCAGCCAGATAGGGACGGGAATAAGCACAGATACGCAGTATTTT - TRBJ2-3 TRBV4-2 -
CASSLVRTGQETQYF TGTGCCAGCAGCTTAGTAAGAACAGGCCAAGAGACCCAGTACTTC - TRBJ2-5 TRBV7-8 -
CASSGSAGLSGNTIYF TGTGCCAGCTCAGGATCCGCAGGACTCTCTGGAAACACCATATATTTT - TRBJ1-3 TRBV18 -
CASRDAGGANTEAFF TGTGCCAGCAGAGACGCGGGGGGCGCCAACACTGAAGCTTTCTTT - TRBJ1-1 TRBV2 -
CASKRGDYGYTF TGTGCCAGCAAGCGGGGCGACTATGGCTACACCTTC - TRBJ1-2 TRBV6-5 -
CASSMLAGYTDTQYF TGTGCCAGTAGTATGCTAGCGGGGTACACAGATACGCAGTATTTT - TRBJ2-3 TRBV19 TRBD2
CASSYRQGSSGYTF TGTGCCAGCAGTTACCGACAGGGATCTAGTGGCTACACCTTC - TRBJ1-2 TRBV6-5 TRBD1
CASSRGQGAFEQYF TGTGCCAGCAGCCGAGGACAGGGGGCTTTCGAGCAGTACTTC - TRBJ2-7 TRBV7-9 TRBD1
CASLSTGAGNYGYTF TGTGCCAGCTTATCTACAGGGGCTGGAAACTATGGCTACACCTTC once TRBJ1-2 TRBV18 TRBD1
CASSPGLAGYNNEQFF TGTGCCAGCAGCCCAGGACTAGCGGGATACAACAATGAGCAGTTCTTC - TRBJ2-1 TRBV7-9 TRBD2
CAISEIFGTGTREQYF TGTGCCATCAGTGAGATTTTTGGGACGGGAACTAGAGAGCAGTACTTC - TRBJ2-7 TRBV10-3 -
CASSLQGNSGNTIYF TGCGCCAGCAGCTTACAGGGCAACTCTGGAAACACCATATATTTT - TRBJ1-3 TRBV5-1 -
CASSGPNQPQHF TGTGCCAGCAGTGGCCCTAATCAGCCCCAGCATTTT - TRBJ1-5 TRBV6-5 -
CATQTAGNTIYF TGTGCCACTCAGACCGCGGGAAACACCATATATTTT few TRBJ1-3 TRBV28 -
CASVTGAGLYTEAFF TGTGCCAGCGTCACAGGTGCGGGTTTGTACACTGAAGCTTTCTTT - TRBJ1-1 TRBV7-8 -
CASSLGFPSGSYEQFF TGTGCCAGCAGCTTAGGGTTCCCTAGCGGGAGCTATGAGCAGTTCTTC - TRBJ2-1 TRBV7-2 TRBD2
CSVRREENEQFF TGCAGCGTTAGGCGGGAGGAGAATGAGCAGTTCTTC few TRBJ2-1 TRBV29-1 TRBD2
CASSGQGDRNYGYTF TGTGCCAGCAGCGGCCAGGGGGACAGAAACTATGGCTACACCTTC - TRBJ1-2 TRBV9 TRBD1
CASSLGRGSNTEAFF TGCGCCAGCAGCTTGGGCAGGGGGTCGAACACTGAAGCTTTCTTT - TRBJ1-1 TRBV5-1 TRBD1
CAITGQPLSYGYTF TGTGCCATCACCGGACAGCCTCTTTCCTATGGCTACACCTTC - TRBJ1-2 TRBV10-3 -
CASSPGQIEAFF TGTGCCAGCTCACCCGGACAGATTGAAGCTTTCTTT - TRBJ1-1 TRBV18 -
CASSPEDSSTDTQYF TGCGCCAGCAGCCCTGAGGACAGCAGCACAGATACGCAGTATTTT few TRBJ2-3 TRBV4-3 -
CAWSGGQGAMGEAFF TGTGCCTGGAGTGGGGGGCAGGGGGCAATGGGTGAAGCTTTCTTT - TRBJ1-1 TRBV30 TRBD1
CASSLNQETQYF TGTGCCAGCAGCCTAAATCAAGAGACCCAGTACTTC - TRBJ2-5 TRBV6-5 -
CASSYDRGVQYF TGTGCCAGCAGTTACGACAGGGGCGTGCAGTACTTC - TRBJ2-7 TRBV6-5 TRBD1
CASSLSGQGTEAFF TGTGCCAGCAGCTTATCGGGACAGGGAACTGAAGCTTTCTTT - TRBJ1-1 TRBV5-4 TRBD1
CASTTIGGWGGYTF TGTGCCAGCACCACCATCGGGGGGTGGGGTGGCTACACCTTC - TRBJ1-2 TRBV6-6 -
CASRRREGQETQYF TGTGCCAGCCGCCGGCGGGAGGGCCAAGAGACCCAGTACTTC - TRBJ2-5 TRBV7-2 TRBD2
CASSGGTSGTPHTDTQYF TGTGCCAGTAGTGGGGGGACTAGCGGGACACCACACACAGATACGCAGTATTTT once TRBJ2-3 TRBV19 TRBD2
CASSIGTGGYEQYF TGTGCCAGTAGTATAGGCACAGGGGGGTACGAGCAGTACTTC few TRBJ2-7 TRBV19 TRBD1
CASSLAEARTASLAKNIQYF TGCGCCAGCAGCTTGGCCGAGGCGCGTACCGCGTCATTAGCCAAAAACATTCAGTACTTC once TRBJ2-4 TRBV5-1 -
CASKGLAAETQYF TGTGCCAGCAAAGGACTAGCCGCGGAGACCCAGTACTTC - TRBJ2-5 TRBV6-5 TRBD2
CASGWARNEKLFF TGTGCCAGCGGGTGGGCAAGGAATGAAAAACTGTTTTTT - TRBJ1-4 TRBV6-1 -